This T cell receptor (beta chain) is from a study of stem cell transplantation in POMP-related autoinflammatory disease (dated by TCRdb to about 2021). Regarding the study in general: According to the study's hypothesis, the TRB repertoire gets skewed because defective thymoproteasomes impair MHC class I-dependent CD8+ T-cell differentiation and positive selection. Before transplant, CD4+ naive T-cell skewing, low CD8+ T-cell proportions, and reduced T-cell cytokine secretion were observed in patients. Through one year post-transplant, neutrophils and platelets showed 100% donor engraftment on DNA chimerism analysis. The effect of POMP deficiency on T-cell receptor beta repertoire diversity and CDR3 characteristics was assessed using high-throughput TRB sequencing. Broader findings and caveats from the paper: The number of unique TRB V-J gene pairings was restricted in PRAID patients. Statistical significance for the trend toward lower diversity and increased clonality in PRAID patients was reached only for regulatory T cells. PRAID patients trended toward lower TRB diversity and higher clonality across all analyzed T-cell subsets.

The library was built by means of the immunoSEQ multiplex PCR assay. The paper's processing steps were these. Shannon entropy, which accounts for clonal size distribution, was used to quantify repertoire diversity. The Gini-Simpson index (Simpson_1-D) was used to measure inequality in clonotype distribution. TCRdb's version of the immuneACCESS table is confined to in-frame rearrangements and falls short of the full clone set. An unresolved V gene accounts for under half of the shortfall where checked; the remainder is of unknown origin. V, J and clone size are taken as reported in that table, and D and trimming were inferred from the DNA itself. This sample has some 9,900 clones in its table, and 75% to 85% of those were observed once. The top ten clonotypes cover 4.5% to 5% of the sample. The CDR3 holds 19 amino acids from the cysteine to the phenylalanine. The read is trimmed to its CDR3 DNA, 57 bases read in frame from base 1. Via the germline V gene (reference sequence), CDR1 is LGHDT and CDR2 YNNKEL. V and J are trimmed by 5 bases and 7 bases, and the gene matches miss 23 bases of the junction.

Worth noting for this clone: No antigen is known for it. Nothing much larger sits one base from this clone, and base qualities are not available.

The label giving this sample's time point can be read as: after hematopoietic stem cell transplant. PRAID featured prominent immunodeficiency alongside autoinflammation. T-cell subsets (conventional T cells, CD8+ T cells, regulatory T cells, T follicular helper cells) were sorted before TRB sequencing. The source material was CD4+ T cells from PBMCs, sampled after stem cell transplantation. The V and J genes are TRBV3-1 (or the pseudogene TRBV3-2) and TRBJ1-2; the junction holds 9 bases that match TRBD1. This clonotype was sampled from a human patient with POMP-related autoinflammation and immune dysregulation (PRAID). Some T cells seen after a transplant may have their origin in the graft donor. The DNA sequence follows: TGTGCCAGCAGCGCAAGGCTAATCCTATACTTGGGACAGGGCGGTGGCTACACCTTC. Its protein reads: CASSARLILYLGQGGGYTF.